This T cell receptor beta chain was found in a study of T cell responses to AZD1222 COVID-19 vaccine. The CDR3 contains 15 residues. Germline loops: CDR1 ENHRY, CDR2 SYGVKD. V was clipped by 7 bases and J by 1 base; unmatched bases: 9. The repertoire was sequenced with immunoSEQ multiplex PCR; TCRdb's copy has only in-frame clones and lacks some. This table has around 95,000 clones, approximately 90% appearing once. The sample in question was peripheral blood, obtained on day 0 of AZD1222 vaccination. The clonotype originates from an adult in good health. The rearrangement joins TRBV10-3 to TRBJ1-1, with 7 bases fitting TRBD1. CDR3 DNA: TGTGCCATCACCCCAGGGGGGGGCGGGAACACTGAAGCTTTCTTT. Amino acids: CAITPGGGGNTEAFF.